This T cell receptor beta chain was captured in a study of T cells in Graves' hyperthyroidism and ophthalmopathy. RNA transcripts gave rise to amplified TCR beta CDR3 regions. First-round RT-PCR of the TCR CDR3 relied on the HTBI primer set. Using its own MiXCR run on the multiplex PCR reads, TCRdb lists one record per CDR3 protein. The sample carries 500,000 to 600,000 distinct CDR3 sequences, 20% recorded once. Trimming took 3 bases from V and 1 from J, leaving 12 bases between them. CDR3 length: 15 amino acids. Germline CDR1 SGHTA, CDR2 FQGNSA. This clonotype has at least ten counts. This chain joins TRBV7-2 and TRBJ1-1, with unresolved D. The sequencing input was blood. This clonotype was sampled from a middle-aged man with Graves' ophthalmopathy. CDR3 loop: CASSFIAGKNTEAFF. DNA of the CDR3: TGTGCCAGCAGCTTTATTGCGGGGAAGAACACTGAAGCTTTCTTT.